The T cell receptor (beta chain) under discussion was sequenced for a study of cytotoxic CD8 clonotypes in ibrutinib-treated CLL. Study observations and caveats: Treatment saw public clonotypes, which were uncommon, either contract or stay stable.

Only in-frame clones appear in the TCRdb table, and some are missing; sequencing was by immunoSEQ multiplex PCR. The sample has approximately 350,000 clones; around 66% are singletons. Points on this clone: Its antigen is currently unknown.

The material sequenced was PBMCs, taken after 36 months of ibrutinib treatment. This TCR was sampled from a human donor with chronic lymphocytic leukemia.

This chain's CDR3 is CASSERGLGSRRGQYF. The CDR3 coding sequence is TGTGCCAGCAGTGAAAGGGGATTGGGAAGCCGGCGGGGGCAGTACTTC. The V call is TRBV6-1, the J call TRBJ2-7; possible D gene TRBD2, 6 bases. Trimming took 2 bases from V and 9 from J, leaving 23 bases between them. This CDR3 comprises 16 residues. Germline loops: CDR1 MNHNS, CDR2 SASEGT.